This paragraph reports one TCR beta chain. This sample was included in a study of blood T cell repertoires in COVID-19. Turning to the study itself: Samples taken during acute and convalescent COVID-19 were collected in the United States, Italy and Spain. In each case, the material was cDNA or gDNA derived from T cells, B-cell-depleted T cells, or PBMCs.

The CDR3 runs to 13 residues. Looked up from germline, CDR1 is LNHDA and CDR2 is SQIVND (reference sequence). With 3 bases clipped from V and 2 bases from J, the junction kept 0 bases outside the gene matches. In the original workflow: The authors estimated nucleated cell counts from reference gene primer amplification. Some clones are missing from TCRdb's copy, which holds only in-frame ones; the method was immunoSEQ multiplex PCR. For V, J and clone size, that table is used; D and trimming come from the DNA. This table holds about 250,000 clones, 86% found once. What was sequenced was peripheral blood. The genes are TRBV19 and TRBJ2-5; TRBD1 matches 7 bases. The receptor's source is a woman aged 60 to 75 who had recovered from COVID-19. In nucleotides, the CDR3 is TGTGCCAGTAGTATGGGACAGCAAGAGACCCAGTACTTC. Protein sequence: CASSMGQQETQYF.